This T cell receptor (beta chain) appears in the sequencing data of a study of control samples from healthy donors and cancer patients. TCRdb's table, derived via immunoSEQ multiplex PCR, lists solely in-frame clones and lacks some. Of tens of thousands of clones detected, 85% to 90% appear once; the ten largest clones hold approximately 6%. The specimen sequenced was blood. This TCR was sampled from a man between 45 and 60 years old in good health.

DNA for the CDR3: TGTGCCAGCAGTTTTAGGGATTCACCCCTCCACTTT. Translating gives CASSFRDSPLHF. The chain joins TRBV12-3 or TRBV12-4 to TRBJ1-6; D unclear. Between the trimmed V and J ends, which lost 3 bases and 8 bases, there was a span of 5 bases. This CDR3 spans 12 amino acids.